These 3 T cell receptor beta chains originate from one sample sequenced in a study of Ad26.COV2.S vaccination and SARS-CoV-2 variants. Specified treatment: some 19 received Ad26.COV2.S at low or high dose, single or two shots; about 5 received placebo; per-sample allocation not given. Sample collection was performed on day 63 after the first vaccine or placebo injection. The protocol was immunoSEQ multiplex PCR, while the TCRdb copy is restricted to in-frame clones and leaves out a portion. The sample yields around 400,000 clones, approximately 92% seen once. The input for sequencing was peripheral blood, taken in a trial of Ad26.COV2.S vaccine versus placebo. The source of these receptors is a person between 18 and 65 years old who received the Ad26.COV2.S COVID-19 vaccine or a placebo.

This chain connects TRBV3-1 (or the pseudogene TRBV3-2) to TRBJ2-5; the match to TRBD1 covers 7 bases. The germline V gene encodes CDR1 LGHDT and CDR2 YNNKEL (reference sequence). The length of the CDR3 is 14 residues. V lost 3 bases, J lost 2 bases, and 3 bases stayed unmatched. CDR3 DNA sequence: TGTGCCAGCAGCCAGGGACAGTTACAAGAGACCCAGTACTTC. This sequence encodes CASSQGQLQETQYF.

This clone was detected once. CDR3 in amino acids: CASSQPGQQTRYGYTF. As DNA, the CDR3 is TGCGCCAGCAGCCAACCGGGACAGCAAACACGTTATGGCTACACCTTC. The chain joins TRBV4-1 to TRBJ1-2, with 7 bases identical to TRBD1. J gave up 5 bases and V 2 bases, and 11 bases lay outside the gene matches. This CDR3 is 16 amino acids long. In germline, CDR1 is MGHRA, CDR2 YSYEKL.

This chain links TRBV19 with TRBJ1-2, with D tentatively TRBD1 (5 bases). The CDR3 loop spans 16 amino acids. V lost 9 bases to trimming and J lost 5 bases, with 25 bases between them. CDR1 is LNHDA, CDR2 SQIVND, per germline (reference sequence). The CDR3 here is CASTMKSRALLYGYTF. For the CDR3, the DNA is TGTGCCAGCACGATGAAGAGCAGGGCCCTTTTGTATGGCTACACCTTC.